The 2 T cell receptor beta chains given below trace back to one sample, sequenced in a study of T cells in Graves' hyperthyroidism and ophthalmopathy. What was amplified from RNA transcripts were TCR beta CDR3 regions. In the first-round RT-PCR of the TCR CDR3, the HTBI primer set was used. TCRdb passed the multiplex PCR reads through MiXCR, listing each CDR3 protein once. The sample shows around 600,000 distinct CDR3 sequences, 14% of them seen only once. Sample: blood. All receptors come from a woman between 18 and 29 years old with Graves' ophthalmopathy.

The rearrangement uses TRBV5-5 and TRBJ1-1, with 7 bases aligning to TRBD1. The CDR3 totals 14 residues. V lost 4 bases to trimming and J lost 7 bases; unmatched junction nucleotides: 10. Germline V gene sequence: CDR1 SGHKS, CDR2 YYEKEE (reference sequence). The CDR3 DNA reads as TGTGCCAGCAGCCGGGCATGGGGACAGAATGAAGCTTTCTTT. Protein: CASSRAWGQNEAFF.

This clonotype came up many times. This chain uses TRBV6-6 with TRBJ2-1, with TRBD1 identical over 10 bases. This CDR3 is 16 amino acids long. V gave up 0 bases and J gave up 6 bases; unmatched junction bases: 5. Per germline, CDR1 MNHNY and CDR2 SVGAGI (reference sequence). The CDR3: CASSYSGTGVFNEQFF. For the CDR3, the DNA is TGTGCCAGCAGTTACTCCGGGACAGGGGTTTTCAATGAGCAGTTCTTC.